This T cell receptor beta chain was captured in a study of blood T cell repertoires in COVID-19. Whole-study context: Acute and convalescent COVID-19 samples came from the United States, Italy and Spain. The analysed material was cDNA or gDNA that came from T cells, B-cell-depleted T cells, or PBMCs.

Produced via immunoSEQ multiplex PCR; TCRdb's table is partial and in-frame only. The table shows 90,000 or so clones, with about four fifths occurring only once. The source material was peripheral blood. The sequence was collected from a human donor in a cohort sampled during active COVID-19.

CDR3 region: CTSSLPQGGNQPQHF. Here the CDR3 DNA reads TGCACCAGCAGCCTACCCCAGGGCGGCAATCAGCCCCAGCATTTT. J is TRBJ1-5 and V is TRBV1; TRBD1 is taken as the D call from the table, unchecked against the DNA. TRBV1 is flagged as a pseudogene. This CDR3 is built from 15 residues.